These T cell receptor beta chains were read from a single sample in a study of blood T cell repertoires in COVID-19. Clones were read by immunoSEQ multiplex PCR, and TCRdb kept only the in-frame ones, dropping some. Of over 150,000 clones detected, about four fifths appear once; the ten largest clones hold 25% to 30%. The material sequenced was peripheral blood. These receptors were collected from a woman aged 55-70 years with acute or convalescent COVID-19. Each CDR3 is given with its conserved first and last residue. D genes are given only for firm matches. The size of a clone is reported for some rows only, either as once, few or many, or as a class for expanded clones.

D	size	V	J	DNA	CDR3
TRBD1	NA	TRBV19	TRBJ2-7	TGTGCCAGTAGCCTAAGGACAGGGGAAAACTACGAGCAGTACTTC	CASSLRTGENYEQYF
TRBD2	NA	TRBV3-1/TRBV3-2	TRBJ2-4	TGTGCCAGCAGCCAAGAACTAGCGGGGCCGCGGAACATTCAGTACTTC	CASSQELAGPRNIQYF
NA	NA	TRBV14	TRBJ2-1	TGTGCCAGTAGCCAAGGACAGTCGTACAATGAGCAGTTCTTC	CASSQGQSYNEQFF
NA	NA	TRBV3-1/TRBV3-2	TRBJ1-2	TGTGCCAGCAGCCAACAAGCCGCGCGGCACTATGGCTACACCTTC	CASSQQAARHYGYTF
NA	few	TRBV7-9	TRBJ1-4	TGTGCCAGCAGCTTAGTTGGGGGCAATGAAAAACTGTTTTTT	CASSLVGGNEKLFF
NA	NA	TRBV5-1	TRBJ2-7	TGCGCCAGCAGCTTTAGCTTGGGGGGGCCAGGGTACGAGCAGTACTTC	CASSFSLGGPGYEQYF
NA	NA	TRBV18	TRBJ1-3	TGTGCCAGCTCACCGCGCCCGGGACAAACGGGAAACACCATATATTTT	CASSPRPGQTGNTIYF
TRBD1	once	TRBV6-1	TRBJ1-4	TGTGCCAGCAGTGAAGGCGTTGACAGGGGTAGTGAAAAACTGTTTTTT	CASSEGVDRGSEKLFF
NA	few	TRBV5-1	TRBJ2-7	TGCGCCAGCAGCTTGGCGGAGGGGAAGAAGTACGAGCAGTACTTC	CASSLAEGKKYEQYF
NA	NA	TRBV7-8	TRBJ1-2	TGTGCCAGCAGCATAGCGTCCCGTTCCTATGGCTACACCTTC	CASSIASRSYGYTF
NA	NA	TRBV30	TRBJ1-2	TGTGCCTGGGACAGATCGAACTATGGCTACACCTTC	CAWDRSNYGYTF
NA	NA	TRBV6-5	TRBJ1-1	TGTGCCAGCAGTTACTCGGGCCGGAACACTGAAGCTTTCTTT	CASSYSGRNTEAFF
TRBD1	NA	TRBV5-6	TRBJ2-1	TGTGCCAGCAGCTTAGGGTCCGGGACAGGGTTTTACAATGAGCAGTTCTTC	CASSLGSGTGFYNEQFF
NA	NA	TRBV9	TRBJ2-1	TGTGCCAGCAGCGTGGGGGGATCATCGGAGCAGTTCTTC	CASSVGGSSEQFF
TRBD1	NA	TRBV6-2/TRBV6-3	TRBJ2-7	TGTGCCAGCAGTTACACCGGGACAGGGGGTTACGAGCAGTACTTC	CASSYTGTGGYEQYF
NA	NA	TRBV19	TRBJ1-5	TGTGCCAGTAGTAAGGAGCGCAATCAGCCCCAGCATTTT	CASSKERNQPQHF
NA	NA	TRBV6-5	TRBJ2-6	TGTGCCAGCAGAGGAGCAGACTCTGGGGCCAACGTCCTGACTTTC	CASRGADSGANVLTF
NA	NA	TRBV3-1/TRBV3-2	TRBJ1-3	TGTGCCAGCAGCCAAGATCACACCCCTGGAAACACCATATATTTT	CASSQDHTPGNTIYF
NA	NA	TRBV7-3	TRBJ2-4	TGTGCCAGCAGCTTGACCGGGGAGAACATTCAGTACTTC	CASSLTGENIQYF
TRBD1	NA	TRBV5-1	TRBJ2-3	TGCGCCAGCGGACCGACAGGGGGCCCAGATACGCAGTATTTT	CASGPTGGPDTQYF
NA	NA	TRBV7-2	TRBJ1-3	TGTGCCAGCAGACTCGGACAGTCTGGAAACACCATATATTTT	CASRLGQSGNTIYF
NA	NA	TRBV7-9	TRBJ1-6	TGTGCCAGCAGCGGCGAGCAGGGTAATAATTCACCCCTCCACTTT	CASSGEQGNNSPLHF
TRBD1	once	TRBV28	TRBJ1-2	TGTGCCAGCAGTTCATCGACAGGGTGGGGAGGCTACACCTTC	CASSSSTGWGGYTF
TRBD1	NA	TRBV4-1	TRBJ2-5	TGCGCCAGCAGCCAAGAGGGACAGGGGAGGGAGACCCAGTACTTC	CASSQEGQGRETQYF
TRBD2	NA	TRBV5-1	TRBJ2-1	TGCGCCAGCAGCTTGGGTTCTAGCGGGGGGCACAATGAGCAGTTCTTC	CASSLGSSGGHNEQFF
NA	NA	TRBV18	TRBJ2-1	TGTGCCAGCTCACCACTCCTAGCGAATGAGCAGTTCTTC	CASSPLLANEQFF
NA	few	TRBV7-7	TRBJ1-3	TGTGCCAGCAGCTTCCAGAGTGGACTGAGCTCTGGAAACACCATATATTTT	CASSFQSGLSSGNTIYF
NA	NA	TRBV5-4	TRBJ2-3	TGTGCTGGGGGCATGAGCACAGATACGCAGTATTTT	CAGGMSTDTQYF
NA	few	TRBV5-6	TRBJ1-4	TGTGCCAGCAGCTTGGGGTACGTTACGGATGAAAAACTGTTTTTT	CASSLGYVTDEKLFF
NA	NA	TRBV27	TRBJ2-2	TGTGCCAGCAGTTTCTTACAGACACGCACCGGGGAGCTGTTTTTT	CASSFLQTRTGELFF
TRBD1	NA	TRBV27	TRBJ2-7	TGTGCCAGCAGACCCGGGACAGCCTTGCTGGGGGAGCAGTACTTC	CASRPGTALLGEQYF
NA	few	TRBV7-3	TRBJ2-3	TGTGCCAGCAGCTTGGCGGCGGCAGATACGCAGTATTTT	CASSLAAADTQYF
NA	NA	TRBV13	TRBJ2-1	TGTGCCAGCAGCTTCCGCGGGGACTCCTACAATGAGCAGTTCTTC	CASSFRGDSYNEQFF